This TCR beta chain is drawn from a study of T-cell reconstitution after alpha-beta-depleted transplantation in children. Preparing the TCRbeta library involved the use of unique molecular identifiers. TCRdb redid the calling of the PCR reads with MiXCR, one entry per CDR3 protein. The table includes some 400,000 distinct CDR3 sequences, around 21% detected once. V was shortened by 7 bases and J by 5 bases, with 18 bases between the two germline ends. CDR3 length: 16 amino acids. The chain has TRBV12-3 or TRBV12-4 and TRBJ1-6, with D possibly TRBD1 on 6 matching bases. The sequences come from PBMCs from the stem cell graft donor, collected from the stem cell graft. The source of this sequence is a human donor who donated a stem cell graft to a child with acute myeloid leukemia. For the CDR3, the DNA is TGTGCCAGCAAAGTCAACAGGGCGTCTGATAATTCACCCCTCCACTTT. Protein product: CASKVNRASDNSPLHF.